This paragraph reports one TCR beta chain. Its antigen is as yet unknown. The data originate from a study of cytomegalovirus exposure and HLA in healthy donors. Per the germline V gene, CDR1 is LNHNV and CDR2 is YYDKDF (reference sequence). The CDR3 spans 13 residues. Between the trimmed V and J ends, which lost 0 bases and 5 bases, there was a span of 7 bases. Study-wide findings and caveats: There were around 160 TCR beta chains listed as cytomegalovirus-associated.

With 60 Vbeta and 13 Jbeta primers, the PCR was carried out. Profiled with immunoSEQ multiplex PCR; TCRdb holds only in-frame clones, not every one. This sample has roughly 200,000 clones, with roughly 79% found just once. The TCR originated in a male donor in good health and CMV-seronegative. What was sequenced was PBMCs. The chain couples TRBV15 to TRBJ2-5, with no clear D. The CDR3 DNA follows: TGTGCCACCAGCAGAGATTTAGTCGAGACCCAGTACTTC. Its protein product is CATSRDLVETQYF. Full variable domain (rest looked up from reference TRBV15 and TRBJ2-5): DAMVIQNPRYQVTQFGKPVTLSCSQTLNHNVMYWYQQKSSQAPKLLFHYYDKDFNNEADTPDNFQSRRPNTSFCFLDIRSPGLGDTAMYLCATSRDLVETQYFGPGTRLLVL.